Following are 29 T cell receptor beta chains from one sample sequenced in a study of CD8+ T cells in alopecia areata. TCR sequencing used cDNA made by reverse transcription of extracted RNA. Assay used: immunoSEQ multiplex PCR; TCRdb lists only in-frame clones, some missing. This sample has 75,000 to 100,000 clones, with 41% found just once. Sequencing was done on a sample of CD4+ T cells sorted from blood. The receptors come from a human donor with alopecia areata.

This rearrangement joins TRBV4-1 to TRBJ1-4; the match to TRBD1 covers 8 bases. Trimming cost V 6 bases and J 8 bases; bases outside gene matches: 8. Germline loops: CDR1 MGHRA, CDR2 YSYEKL. The CDR3 extends over 14 amino acids. Here the CDR3 DNA reads TGCGCCAGCAGTCTTACAGGGGGTGGCGAAAAACTGTTTTTT. Protein sequence: CASSLTGGGEKLFF.

The chain uses TRBV5-1 and TRBJ1-1, with D possibly TRBD1 on 5 matching bases. Per the germline V gene, CDR1 is SGHRS and CDR2 is YFSETQ. The CDR3 loop spans 14 amino acids. V lost 3 bases and J 3 bases, leaving 12 bases between the germline ends. CDR3 sequence: CASSSGFKDTEAFF. The DNA for the CDR3 is TGCGCCAGCAGCTCAGGGTTTAAGGACACTGAAGCTTTCTTT.

This clone has just a few counts. The rearrangement uses TRBV13 and TRBJ1-1; D not resolved. V gave up 0 bases and J gave up 8 bases, with 13 bases separating them. From germline, CDR1 is PRHDT and CDR2 FYEKMQ (reference sequence). CDR3 length equals 14 residues. CDR3 residues: CASSLGRRSVEAFF. CDR3 DNA sequence: TGTGCCAGCAGCTTAGGCAGGCGCAGCGTCGAAGCTTTCTTT.

V usage is TRBV2 and J usage is TRBJ2-5, with a possible D match to TRBD1 (6 bases). The V and J ends lost 2 bases and 2 bases respectively, with 9 bases between them. Germline V gene lookup returns CDR1 SNHLY and CDR2 FYNNEI. The CDR3 has 14 residues. In DNA form, the CDR3 reads TGTGCCAGCAGTGAATTGGACAGACAAGAGACCCAGTACTTC. The encoded protein is CASSELDRQETQYF.

The chain uses TRBV30 and TRBJ2-1; a possible D gene is TRBD2 (6 bases). The CDR3 spans 14 residues. The V end lost 0 bases, the J end lost 6 bases, and 12 bases lay between the germline ends. Germline lookup yields CDR1 GTSNPN and CDR2 SVGIG (reference sequence). DNA of the CDR3: TGTGCCTGGAGTGTACTTGCGGGGACCAATGAGCAGTTCTTC. Protein: CAWSVLAGTNEQFF.

This rearrangement joins TRBV5-1 to TRBJ2-7; 8 bases agree with TRBD1. The CDR3 is made up of 15 amino acids. Germline lookup yields CDR1 SGHRS and CDR2 YFSETQ. V lost 2 bases and J lost 2; bases outside the gene matches: 6. CDR3 in DNA: TGCGCCAGCAGCTTCTCCGGGACAGGACCCTACGAGCAGTACTTC. Translating gives CASSFSGTGPYEQYF.

The V call is TRBV30, the J call TRBJ1-2, with D unclear. CDR3 length: 14 residues. Germline-derived CDR1 and CDR2 are GTSNPN and SVGIG (reference sequence). V was trimmed by 4 bases and J by 1 base, leaving 13 bases between them. The CDR3 is CAWKRSPNNYGYTF. The CDR3 nucleotides are TGTGCCTGGAAAAGGTCCCCAAATAACTATGGCTACACCTTC. Using reference TRBV30 and TRBJ1-2 for the parts outside the CDR3, the full variable domain is SQTIHQWPATLVQPVGSPLSLECTVEGTSNPNLYWYRQAAGRGLQLLFYSVGIGQISSEVPQNLSASRPQDRQFILSSKKLLLSDSGFYLCAWKRSPNNYGYTFGSGTRLTVV.

This rearrangement joins TRBV29-1 to TRBJ2-1, with 11 nucleotides matching TRBD2. The CDR3 is made up of 14 amino acids. V shed 7 bases, J shed 8 bases, and the junction held 10 bases outside the gene matches. CDR1 and CDR2 (germline): SQVTM, ANQGSEA. The CDR3 region has the DNA TGCAGCGCCTTAGCGGGAGGGCGTGGCGATGAGCAGTTCTTC. Amino acid sequence: CSALAGGRGDEQFF.

This clone was counted a few times. The rearrangement links TRBV27 to TRBJ2-3; 8 nucleotides match TRBD1. The CDR3 has 15 amino acids. CDR1 is MNHEY and CDR2 is SMNVEV in the germline V gene (reference sequence). The ends lost 5 bases at V and 6 bases at J; junction bases unmatched: 10. The CDR3 coding sequence is TGTGCCAGCAGTACCAGGGGGCGTTTTCGGGATACGCAGTATTTT. Translated, it gives CASSTRGRFRDTQYF.

This clone was observed a few times. DNA of the CDR3: TGTGCCAGCAGCTTAAGTGGGCAAGAGACCCAGTACTTC. Residues: CASSLSGQETQYF. V is TRBV7-2 and J is TRBJ2-5; D remains ambiguous. V gave up 2 bases and J gave up 2 bases, with 6 bases separating them. CDR3 length: 13 amino acids. The germline gives CDR1 SGHTA, CDR2 FQGNSA.

The J gene is TRBJ2-5, the V gene TRBV11-2; 8 bases fit TRBD1. V lost 1 base to trimming and J lost 2 bases; unmatched junction nucleotides: 6. The germline V gene has CDR1 SGHAT and CDR2 FQNNGV. The CDR3 runs to 16 residues. The CDR3: CASSLGLGTGQETQYF. CDR3 DNA: TGTGCCAGCAGCTTAGGTCTGGGGACAGGACAAGAGACCCAGTACTTC. The full variable domain, its missing parts supplied by reference TRBV11-2 and TRBJ2-5, is EAGVAQSPRYKIIEKRQSVAFWCNPISGHATLYWYQQILGQGPKLLIQFQNNGVVDDSQLPKDRFSAERLKGVDSTLKIQPAKLEDSAVYLCASSLGLGTGQETQYFGPGTRLLVL.

The chain couples TRBV9 to TRBJ1-2; 12 bases match TRBD1. There are 16 residues in the CDR3. J gave up 6 bases and V 1 base, and 7 bases lay outside the gene matches. Per germline, CDR1 SGDLS and CDR2 YYNGEE. The CDR3 bases are TGTGCCAGCAGCGTACCCACCGGGACAGGGGGCCATGGCTACACCTTC. As protein: CASSVPTGTGGHGYTF.

V and J are TRBV30 and TRBJ1-5; no firm D call. The germline V and J ends were trimmed by 1 base and 7 bases, with 14 bases remaining between them. Germline V gene data show CDR1 as GTSNPN and CDR2 as SVGIG (reference sequence). This CDR3 has 14 amino acids. This CDR3 is CAWSEPSTPQPQHF. The CDR3 DNA follows: TGTGCCTGGAGTGAGCCATCTACCCCCCAGCCCCAGCATTTT.

The rearrangement uses TRBV5-6 and TRBJ2-5, with unresolved D. Germline lookup yields CDR1 SGHDT and CDR2 YYEEEE. The CDR3 is 15 residues long. V lost 4 bases and J 2 bases, leaving 15 bases between the germline ends. DNA of the CDR3: TGTGCCAGCAGCCGGAATACAACGAGGCAAGAGACCCAGTACTTC. It specifies CASSRNTTRQETQYF.

The chain uses TRBV7-2 and TRBJ2-1, with a weak D call TRBD1 (7 bases). V lost 2 bases to trimming and J lost 9 bases, with 20 bases between them. CDR3 length: 16 residues. Germline loops: CDR1 SGHTA, CDR2 FQGNSA. CDR3 DNA: TGTGCCAGCAGCTTATCCTTTGGACCCCAGGGGGGTGAGCAGTTCTTC. Translation: CASSLSFGPQGGEQFF. Filled out from reference TRBV7-2 and TRBJ2-1, the complete variable domain reads GAGVSQSPSNKVTEKGKDVELRCDPISGHTALYWYRQSLGQGLEFLIYFQGNSAPDKSGLPSDRFSAERTGGSVSTLTIQRTQQEDSAVYLCASSLSFGPQGGEQFFGPGTRLTVL.

The chain has TRBV5-1 and TRBJ1-5; possible D gene TRBD1, 6 bases. The CDR3 sequence is 14 residues long. Trimming cost V 0 bases and J 10 bases, with 14 bases left between them. Germline CDR1 is SGHRS and CDR2 is YFSETQ. The CDR3 DNA follows: TGCGCCAGCAGCTTGGAAGGGGCAGGGGCTCCCCAGCATTTT. It is translated as CASSLEGAGAPQHF.

This clone was seen a handful of times. The chain has TRBV5-1 and TRBJ2-7, with D perhaps matching TRBD1 (6 bases). This CDR3 is built from 16 residues. V lost 0 bases, J lost 0 bases, and 13 bases lay in between. Germline CDR1 SGHRS, CDR2 YFSETQ. Here the CDR3 reads CASSLDYTGFSYEQYF. CDR3 nucleotides: TGCGCCAGCAGCTTGGACTACACAGGGTTCTCCTACGAGCAGTACTTC.

In this sample, this clone turned up a few times. The chain recombines TRBV7-8 with TRBJ2-3; TRBD2 might be the D (5 bases). The germline V gene has CDR1 SGHVS and CDR2 FQNEAQ. The CDR3 has 17 residues. V was clipped by 3 bases and J by 1 base, with 17 bases between them. CDR3 coding DNA: TGTGCCAGCAGCTTGCCCCTAGGACTTGCCGGCACAGATACGCAGTATTTT. It codes for CASSLPLGLAGTDTQYF.

J is TRBJ1-2 and V is TRBV20-1; D gene ambiguous. The V gene's germline CDR1 is DFQATT and CDR2 SNEGSKA (reference sequence). The CDR3 extends over 10 amino acids. The V end lost 6 bases, the J end lost 5 bases, and 7 bases lay between the germline ends. The CDR3 sequence: CSAADYGYTF. CDR3 nucleotides: TGCAGTGCAGCAGATTATGGCTACACCTTC.

This clone was picked up one time. The V call is TRBV11-2, the J call TRBJ2-3; 9 nucleotides align to TRBD2. Per the germline V gene, CDR1 is SGHAT and CDR2 is FQNNGV. After removal of 5 bases from V and 4 bases from J, the junction contained 10 bases not matched to a gene. The CDR3 runs 16 residues. The CDR3 nucleotides are TGTGCCAGCAGCCCCCTAGGCGGGAGGGAGGCAGATACGCAGTATTTT. Translated, it gives CASSPLGGREADTQYF.

The chain recombines TRBV15 with TRBJ2-5; 8 nucleotides match TRBD1. Per the germline V gene, CDR1 is LNHNV and CDR2 is YYDKDF (reference sequence). The CDR3 totals 15 residues. V shed 1 base and J 4 bases; nucleotides not matched to a gene: 5. The DNA for the CDR3 is TGTGCCACCAGCAGAGGAGACAGGGGAGGAGAGACCCAGTACTTC. It codes for CATSRGDRGGETQYF.

This clone appeared a few times. V is TRBV5-1 and J is TRBJ1-6; a possible D gene is TRBD1 (6 bases). Germline lookup yields CDR1 SGHRS and CDR2 YFSETQ. V was clipped by 3 bases and J by 14 bases, with 18 bases between them. This CDR3 has 14 residues. The CDR3 reads CASSYTGHGESLHF. DNA for the CDR3: TGCGCCAGCAGCTATACGGGACACGGAGAATCCCTCCACTTT. Full variable domain (missing parts from reference TRBV5-1 and TRBJ1-6): KAGVTQTPRYLIKTRGQQVTLSCSPISGHRSVSWYQQTPGQGLQFLFEYFSETQRNKGNFPGRFSGRQFSNSRSEMNVSTLELGDSALYLCASSYTGHGESLHFGNGTRLTVT.

The rearrangement links TRBV7-6 to TRBJ2-7, with TRBD2 matching over 10 bases. The ends lost 3 bases at V and 0 bases at J; junction bases unmatched: 2. Germline CDR1 reads SGHVS; CDR2 reads FNYEAQ. CDR3 length: 15 residues. CDR3 in DNA: TGTGCCAGCAGCTTTGGGACTAGCGCCTCCTACGAGCAGTACTTC. Protein product: CASSFGTSASYEQYF.

The rearrangement links TRBV2 to TRBJ2-5, with TRBD2 identical over 7 bases. The germline V gene has CDR1 SNHLY and CDR2 FYNNEI. CDR3 size: 13 residues. J was trimmed by 5 bases and V by 4 bases; bases with no gene match: 4. As DNA, the CDR3 is TGTGCCAGCAGTGGGGAGGGGTATGAGACCCAGTACTTC. It codes for CASSGEGYETQYF.

As concerns this clone: Additional DNA sequences in this sample encode the identical CDR3. This sequence joins TRBV30 and TRBJ2-3; TRBD2 matches 11 bases. Per germline, CDR1 GTSNPN and CDR2 SVGIG (reference sequence). This CDR3 contains 13 residues. Trimming took 5 bases from V and 3 from J; bases not matched to a gene: 1. The chain's CDR3 is CAWGTSGTDTQYF. The CDR3 bases are TGTGCCTGGGGGACTAGCGGAACAGATACGCAGTATTTT.

This clone was observed a few times. The chain employs TRBV18 and TRBJ2-7, with 14 bases matching TRBD2. Germline-derived CDR1 and CDR2 are KGHSH and LQKENI. CDR3 length: 14 residues. Unmatched junction bases numbered 2, after V lost 5 bases and J lost 5 bases. The CDR3 coding sequence is TGTGCCAGCTCAAGGACTAGCGGGAGGAACGAGCAGTACTTC. Its protein product is CASSRTSGRNEQYF.

V is TRBV19 and J is TRBJ1-1; 8 bases map to TRBD1. Unmatched junction bases numbered 6, after V lost 4 bases and J lost 2 bases. Germline V gene lookup returns CDR1 LNHDA and CDR2 SQIVND (reference sequence). The CDR3 consists of 15 residues. The DNA for the CDR3 is TGTGCCAGTAGTAGACAGGGGAAAAGAAACACTGAAGCTTTCTTT. Protein: CASSRQGKRNTEAFF.

The chain links TRBV7-2 to TRBJ2-5; 7 nucleotides line up with TRBD2. This CDR3 region has 15 residues. V lost 0 bases to trimming and J lost 3 bases; unmatched junction nucleotides: 4. Germline-derived CDR1 and CDR2 are SGHTA and FQGNSA. This CDR3 is CASSLALLAEETQYF. DNA for the CDR3: TGTGCCAGCAGCTTAGCGCTCCTAGCGGAAGAGACCCAGTACTTC.

This chain joins TRBV5-6 and TRBJ2-5; D might be TRBD2 (5 bases). The V and J ends lost 3 bases and 13 bases respectively, with 16 bases between them. The CDR3 is 12 residues long. In germline, CDR1 is SGHDT, CDR2 YYEEEE. In nucleotides, the CDR3 is TGTGCCAGCAGCTCGTCTCGCTGGACTTGGTACTTC. Its protein is CASSSSRWTWYF.